What follows describes a single T cell receptor (beta chain). Its antigen is still unknown. The data were produced by immunoSEQ multiplex PCR, yet TCRdb's version contains in-frame clones alone and is incomplete. Of some 150,000 clones listed, about 79% are singletons. V was pared by 6 bases and J by 7 bases, with 6 bases of the junction left unmatched. Germline lookup yields CDR1 LNHNV and CDR2 YYDKDF (reference sequence). This CDR3 spans 14 amino acids. This record comes from a study of cytotoxic CD8 clonotypes in ibrutinib-treated CLL. Study overall: Response samples were obtained once patients had received a median 12 months of treatment, range 6 to 36.

Study-wide points: Baseline clonality exceeded age-matched healthy donors and tracked circulating CD8+ T-cell counts. Sustained-remission and progressing patients' sampling times differed. Clonality went higher at ibrutinib response and then dropped back toward baseline at progression.

The gene calls are TRBV15 and TRBJ2-3, with 11 bases that match TRBD1. This TCR derives from a human donor with chronic lymphocytic leukemia. This material consisted of PBMCs, taken after 12 months of ibrutinib treatment. The CDR3 DNA reads TGTGCCACCAGGCCGGGACAGGGGGAATATACGCAGTATTTT. Translation gives CATRPGQGEYTQYF.